The text below deals with one T cell receptor beta chain. These data belong to a study of control samples from healthy donors and cancer patients. Produced via immunoSEQ multiplex PCR; TCRdb's table is partial and in-frame only. The repertoire has about 160,000 clones, over 85% of them found once; the top ten carry approximately 8%. V lost 3 bases and J lost 4; bases outside the gene matches: 4. CDR1 LGHNA and CDR2 YSLEER come from the germline V gene. The CDR3 consists of 14 residues. This TCR derives from a woman between 40 and 50 years old in good health. The sequencing sample was made of blood. The chain couples TRBV4-3 to TRBJ1-1; 8 bases are shared with TRBD1. CDR3 residues: CASSQETGATEAFF. CDR3 nucleotides: TGCGCCAGCAGCCAGGAGACAGGGGCCACTGAAGCTTTCTTT.